This TCR beta chain stems from a study of T cells in Graves' hyperthyroidism and ophthalmopathy. At the level of the study: Peripheral blood samples were taken at initial diagnosis, prior to any treatment.

This clonotype was detected ten times or more. TCR beta CDR3 region amplification was performed from RNA transcripts. The HTBI primer set served for first-round RT-PCR of the TCR CDR3. Each CDR3 protein gets one entry after TCRdb re-called the multiplex PCR reads with MiXCR. Of around 620,000 distinct CDR3 sequences in the sample, 14% are singletons; the top ten hold around 7%. CDR3 length: 14 amino acids. V was pared by 6 bases and J by 5 bases, with 16 bases between. Exclusion of a patient resulted from uncontrolled infection, other autoimmune disease, pregnancy or lactation. Thyroid ultrasound, orbital computed tomography, clinical symptoms, and serum thyroxine and TRAb underpinned diagnoses.

Sequencing was done on a sample of blood. The source is a woman aged 18 to 35 with Graves' ophthalmopathy. The rearrangement uses TRBV12-3 or TRBV12-4 and TRBJ2-5, with D maybe TRBD2 (5 bases). DNA of the CDR3: TGTGCCAGCAGATCTCCGGGATTCAAGGAGACCCAGTACTTC. The encoded protein is CASRSPGFKETQYF.